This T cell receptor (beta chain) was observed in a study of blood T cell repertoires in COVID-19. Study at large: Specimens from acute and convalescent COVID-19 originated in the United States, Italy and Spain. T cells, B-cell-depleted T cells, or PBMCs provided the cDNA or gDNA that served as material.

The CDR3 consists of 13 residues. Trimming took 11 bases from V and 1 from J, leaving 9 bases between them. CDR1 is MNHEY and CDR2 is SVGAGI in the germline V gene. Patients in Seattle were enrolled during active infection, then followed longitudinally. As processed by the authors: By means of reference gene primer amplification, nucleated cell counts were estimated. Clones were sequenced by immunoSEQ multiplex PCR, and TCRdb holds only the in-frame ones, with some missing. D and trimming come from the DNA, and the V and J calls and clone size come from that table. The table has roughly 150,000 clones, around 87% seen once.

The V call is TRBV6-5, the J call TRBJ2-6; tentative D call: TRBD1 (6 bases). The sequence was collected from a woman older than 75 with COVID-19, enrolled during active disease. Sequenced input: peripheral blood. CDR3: CALRGSGANVLTF. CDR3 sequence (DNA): TGTGCCCTCAGGGGATCTGGGGCCAACGTCCTGACTTTC.